Listed here are 4 T cell receptor beta chains from one sample, sequenced in a study of T-cell reconstitution after alpha-beta-depleted transplantation in children. It was with unique molecular identifiers that the TCRbeta library was prepared. In TCRdb, the PCR reads were re-called with MiXCR into one record per CDR3 protein. The sample consists of approximately 520,000 distinct CDR3 sequences, over 9.5% of them appearing once. The material sequenced was PBMCs, mostly from graft donor cells, taken 180 days after TCRalphabeta/CD19-depleted stem cell transplant. These receptors came from a female patient aged 2-10 years who had a stem cell transplant for aplastic anemia, so the T cells may come from the graft donor.

This clonotype was found a few times. The CDR3, as DNA: TGTGCCAGCAGCCAAGCACAGTTCTATGGCTACACCTTC. Translated, it gives CASSQAQFYGYTF. The chain links TRBV27 to TRBJ1-2; D remains ambiguous. CDR1 MNHEY and CDR2 SMNVEV come from the germline V gene (reference sequence). The CDR3 runs to 13 residues. The germline V and J ends were trimmed by 6 bases and 4 bases, with 12 bases remaining between them.

This clonotype was counted ten times or more. The chain is built from TRBV12-3 or TRBV12-4 and TRBJ2-1; TRBD2 is a possible D gene (5 bases). The CDR3 contains 16 residues. Between the trimmed V and J ends, which lost 5 bases and 7 bases, there was a span of 21 bases. In DNA form, the CDR3 reads TGTGCCAGCAGTCCCCCCCTAGCTCCCAGAGGAAATGAGCAGTTCTTC. This gives the protein CASSPPLAPRGNEQFF.

The chain couples TRBV12-3 or TRBV12-4 to TRBJ2-1; 12 positions agree with TRBD2. Trimming at V came to 3 bases and at J to 0 bases, leaving 24 bases not matched to a gene. CDR3 length equals 24 residues. The CDR3 is CASSLISGQGGLAGGSLSYNEQFF. CDR3 bases: TGTGCCAGCAGTTTGATTTCCGGGCAGGGAGGGCTAGCGGGAGGGTCCCTCTCCTACAATGAGCAGTTCTTC.

The chain joins TRBV18 to TRBJ1-1, with a tentative D call TRBD1 (5 bases). V was clipped by 3 bases and J by 3 bases, with 17 bases between them. Germline lookup yields CDR1 KGHSH and CDR2 LQKENI. CDR3 size: 16 residues. The CDR3 region is CASSPRRGSGHTEAFF. CDR3 DNA: TGTGCCAGCTCACCCCGTCGGGGGTCCGGACACACTGAAGCTTTCTTT.